This T cell receptor beta chain comes out of a study of blood T cell repertoires in COVID-19. Sequencing was performed with immunoSEQ multiplex PCR; in TCRdb, only in-frame clones are kept and a portion is missing. The sample consists of approximately 140,000 clones, roughly nine tenths of them appearing once. The germline V gene has CDR1 SGHRS and CDR2 YFSETQ. CDR3 length equals 14 residues. V gave up 3 bases and J gave up 7 bases, with 14 bases separating them. The material sequenced was peripheral blood. The J gene is TRBJ2-1, the V gene TRBV5-1; possibly TRBD2 for D (6 bases). This TCR derives from a woman aged 55-69 years with active or convalescent COVID-19. As DNA, the CDR3 is TGCGCCAGCAGCTCGACGGGGGTGGGAAATGAGCAGTTCTTC. Translation gives CASSSTGVGNEQFF.